The present T cell receptor beta chain was sequenced within a study of human T cells and chemical hapten exposure. Time point defined: patch test 1, 2 weeks after DPC sensitization. Indicated treatment: therapeutic diphenylcyclopropenone sensitization with weekly scalp DPC. Library construction involved attaching unique molecular identifiers to individual cDNA molecules, which allowed quantitative, reproducible TCR counting. Per the authors' pipeline: There were a median of around 100,000 TCRs per sample, with a range from roughly 23,224 to 690,600. MiXCR was run by TCRdb on the RACE reads, yielding one entry per CDR3 protein. The V and J calls follow TCRdb's processing rather than the paper's. The sample includes 350,000 or so distinct CDR3 sequences, around 7% seen only once; the top ten take around 8.2%. Sample: whole blood, taken in connection with sensitization to the hapten diphenylcyclopropenone (DPC). The origin of this receptor is a woman in her late teens or twenties with alopecia areata. Some clones in this sample may be carry-over from other donors' samples.

The CDR3 DNA sequence: TGTGCCAGCAGTCGGGATGCACAAGGACCTGAAGCTTTCTTT. Encoded protein: CASSRDAQGPEAFF. The rearrangement uses TRBV6-6 and TRBJ1-1, with D unresolved. This CDR3 spans 14 amino acids. With 5 bases removed from V and 6 bases from J, the gap between germline ends came to 16 bases. The germline V gene encodes CDR1 MNHNY and CDR2 SVGAGI (reference sequence).